The 12 T cell receptor beta chains presented below share a single source sample, sequenced in a study of early T cells in non-severe SARS-CoV-2 infection. TCRdb re-derived calls from the 5' RACE reads in MiXCR, one entry per CDR3 protein. In the table there are about 35,000 distinct CDR3 sequences, approximately 8% of which are singletons. The sequencing used whole blood, collected at baseline. The receptors derive from an adult who was a healthcare worker with PCR-confirmed SARS-CoV-2 infection or an uninfected control (not recorded which).

V usage is TRBV6-5 and J usage is TRBJ1-6, with 7 bases aligning to TRBD1. After removal of 0 bases from V and 0 bases from J, the junction contained 5 bases not matched to a gene. The CDR3 spans 18 residues. Germline CDR1 is MNHEY and CDR2 is SVGAGI. The CDR3 nucleotides are TGTGCCAGCAGTTACTCGAACAGGGGAAGCTCCTATAATTCACCCCTCCACTTT. Amino acid sequence: CASSYSNRGSSYNSPLHF.

This clonotype was detected ten times or more. This chain connects TRBV7-2 to TRBJ2-1; D might be TRBD2 (6 bases). The V gene's germline CDR1 is SGHTA and CDR2 FQGNSA. The CDR3 contains 17 residues. V was trimmed by 5 bases and J by 0 bases, leaving 17 bases between them. Here the CDR3 reads CASSRDGTLGSYNEQFF. The CDR3 coding sequence is TGTGCCAGCAGCCGGGACGGGACTTTGGGCTCCTACAATGAGCAGTTCTTC.

This clonotype appeared a few times. The J gene is TRBJ2-7, the V gene TRBV11-2; TRBD2 matches 11 bases. This CDR3 contains 17 residues. Per the germline V gene, CDR1 is SGHAT and CDR2 is FQNNGV. J gave up 0 bases and V 7 bases, and 11 bases lay outside the gene matches. CDR3 region: CASTLLAGARSSYEQYF. CDR3 in DNA: TGTGCCAGCACTTTACTAGCGGGGGCGCGAAGCTCCTACGAGCAGTACTTC.

There are many counts of this clonotype. This chain links TRBV7-2 with TRBJ1-1; D perhaps matches TRBD1 (5 bases). Trimming shortened V by 5 bases and J by 6 bases, and 13 bases separated the two germline ends. Germline CDR1 reads SGHTA; CDR2 reads FQGNSA. This CDR3 comprises 13 residues. Here the CDR3 DNA reads TGTGCCAGCAGCCCGGTGGGCAGGGCTGAAGCTTTCTTT. Its protein product is CASSPVGRAEAFF.

In DNA, the CDR3 is TGCGCCAGCAGCCAGGACACATCGGAAGATACGCAGTATTTT. It encodes CASSQDTSEDTQYF. The chain employs TRBV4-1 and TRBJ2-3, with D possibly being TRBD1 (5 bases). The V gene's germline CDR1 is MGHRA and CDR2 YSYEKL. The CDR3 totals 14 residues. V was clipped by 3 bases and J by 5 bases, with 12 bases between them.

This clonotype was detected once. The chain employs TRBV10-2 and TRBJ2-2; no definite D call. Per the germline V gene, CDR1 is WSHSY and CDR2 is SAAADI. The CDR3 has 12 residues. Trimming shortened V by 3 bases and J by 4 bases, and 3 bases separated the two germline ends. This CDR3 is CASSDVTGELFF. CDR3 DNA: TGCGCCAGCAGTGACGTCACCGGGGAGCTGTTTTTT.

This chain uses TRBV7-2 with TRBJ2-7, with 7 bases aligning to TRBD1. CDR3 length: 15 amino acids. With V trimmed by 1 base and J by 2 bases, 5 bases remained unmatched. CDR1 and CDR2 (germline): SGHTA, FQGNSA. CDR3 bases: TGTGCCAGCAGCTTAGATAGGGGGCCAACCTACGAGCAGTACTTC. Its protein is CASSLDRGPTYEQYF. The full variable domain, in which reference TRBV7-2 and TRBJ2-7 provide the parts outside the CDR3, is GAGVSQSPSNKVTEKGKDVELRCDPISGHTALYWYRQSLGQGLEFLIYFQGNSAPDKSGLPSDRFSAERTGGSVSTLTIQRTQQEDSAVYLCASSLDRGPTYEQYFGPGTRLTVT.

In this sample, this clonotype turned up a few times. The chain recombines TRBV30 with TRBJ2-7, with unresolved D. The CDR3 covers 11 residues. The germline CDR1 and CDR2 sequences are GTSNPN and SVGIG (reference sequence). The V and J ends lost 3 bases and 4 bases respectively, with 7 bases between them. The chain's CDR3 is CAWSPDYEQYF. The CDR3 DNA reads TGTGCCTGGAGCCCAGATTACGAGCAGTACTTC.

The table lists this clonotype with many counts. The rearrangement uses TRBV12-3 or TRBV12-4 and TRBJ2-3, with 8 bases aligning to TRBD2. The CDR3 totals 17 residues. V shed 3 bases, J shed 8 bases, and the junction held 16 bases outside the gene matches. The CDR3 sequence is CASSLGPGGPAGGTQYF. The DNA for the CDR3 is TGTGCCAGCAGTTTGGGGCCGGGAGGGCCTGCGGGGGGTACGCAGTATTTT.

In this sample, this clonotype turned up a few times. This chain links TRBV13 with TRBJ2-1; tentatively, D is TRBD1 or TRBD2 (6 bases each). CDR3 length: 12 amino acids. Trimming shortened V by 6 bases and J by 6 bases, and 9 bases separated the two germline ends. Per the germline V gene, CDR1 is PRHDT and CDR2 is FYEKMQ (reference sequence). CDR3 loop: CASSKGGNEQFF. CDR3 nucleotide sequence: TGTGCCAGCAGTAAGGGGGGCAATGAGCAGTTCTTC.

The J gene is TRBJ2-5, the V gene TRBV5-6, with 8 bases matching TRBD1. J was trimmed by 0 bases and V by 1 base; bases with no gene match: 5. CDR1 and CDR2 from the germline V gene are SGHDT and YYEEEE. The CDR3 has 16 amino acids. The CDR3 DNA reads TGTGCCAGCAGCTTGTCGACAGGGGCTCACCAAGAGACCCAGTACTTC. This sequence encodes CASSLSTGAHQETQYF.

Turning to this clonotype: A much bigger clone sits one base away, suggesting this may be a read error. This chain uses TRBV20-1 with TRBJ1-1; possibly TRBD1 for D (5 bases). The V end was cut by 3 bases, the J end by 1 base, with 12 bases between. From germline, CDR1 is DFQATT and CDR2 SNEGSKA (reference sequence). This CDR3 spans 14 amino acids. The CDR3 DNA reads TGCAGTGCTAGGCATGGGGCTGGGAACACTGAAGCTTTCTTT. It yields the protein CSARHGAGNTEAFF.